The 30 T cell receptor beta chains in this list originate from one sample, sequenced in a study of vaccination and CD4 T cells after COVID-19. Researchers used the Oncomine TCR Beta short-read assay to sequence DNA from cultured CD4+ T cells. MiXCR, run by TCRdb on the PCR reads, gives a single entry per CDR3 protein. The sample has approximately 10,000 distinct CDR3 sequences, about two thirds seen once. Antigens for these TCRs are unknown. As for treatment: approximately 9-day PBMC culture with coronavirus spike peptide pools or control peptides (ViraFEST assay). The sequencing sample was made of CD4+ T cells from blood, cultured in vitro. These receptors all come from a human donor who had recovered from COVID-19.

The chain joins TRBV11-3 to TRBJ2-7; D could derive from TRBD1 or TRBD2 (5 bases each). V was pared by 5 bases and J by 5 bases, with 16 bases between. Germline CDR1 SGHNT, CDR2 YENEEA. The CDR3 contains 14 residues. CDR3 loop: CASSITGTRHEQYF. CDR3 DNA: TGTGCCAGCAGCATTACCGGGACCCGTCACGAGCAGTACTTC.

The rearrangement uses TRBV4-1 and TRBJ2-1, with TRBD2 identical over 9 bases. CDR1 MGHRA and CDR2 YSYEKL come from the germline V gene. Trimming cost V 1 base and J 4 bases; bases outside gene matches: 5. This CDR3 has 16 amino acids. CDR3 in amino acids: CASSQGSTSGYNEQFF. CDR3 nucleotides: TGCGCCAGCAGCCAAGGTAGCACTAGCGGGTACAATGAGCAGTTCTTC.

The V and J genes are TRBV7-2 and TRBJ2-1, with TRBD2 matching 9 bases. Germline V CDR1 and CDR2: SGHTA, FQGNSA. CDR3 length: 15 residues. With V trimmed by 5 bases and J by 2 bases, 4 bases remained unmatched. The CDR3 region is CASSRGRGPYNEQFF. The CDR3 DNA reads as TGTGCCAGCAGCCGCGGGAGGGGCCCCTACAATGAGCAGTTCTTC.

V is TRBV6-2 or TRBV6-3 and J is TRBJ1-2, with 7 nucleotides matching TRBD1. CDR1 is MNHEY, CDR2 SVGEGT, per germline. The CDR3 contains 15 residues. The V gene end was trimmed by 5 bases and the J gene end by 4 bases; junction bases not matched to a gene: 10. The CDR3 spells CASSPIRDSGYGYTF. In DNA form, the CDR3 reads TGTGCCAGCAGTCCGATCCGGGACAGCGGCTATGGCTACACCTTC.

The CDR3 nucleotides read TGCAGTGCCCCGGGCCTGAGTCTCCTAAATATCGGCAATGAGCAGTTCTTC. Translated, it gives CSAPGLSLLNIGNEQFF. The V call is TRBV20-1, the J call TRBJ2-1; D unclear. Germline values: CDR1 DFQATT, CDR2 SNEGSKA (reference sequence). The CDR3 covers 17 residues. Trimming left V 6 bases short and J 6 bases short, with 27 bases between.

This clonotype was counted a few times. The chain carries TRBV5-8 and TRBJ2-5; D is unresolved. The CDR3 is made up of 13 amino acids. With 4 bases removed from V and 5 bases from J, the gap between germline ends came to 12 bases. CDR1 is SGHTS and CDR2 is YDEGEE in the germline V gene. CDR3 DNA: TGTGCCAGCAGCCCTCAAGTTGGGGAGACCCAGTACTTC. It encodes CASSPQVGETQYF.

This clonotype was recorded a few times. The rearrangement links TRBV2 to TRBJ2-1; 13 bases line up with TRBD2. In germline, CDR1 is SNHLY, CDR2 FYNNEI. The CDR3 loop spans 15 amino acids. V lost 7 bases and J lost 5; bases outside the gene matches: 5. In DNA form, the CDR3 reads TGTGCCAGCACACCAGGGACTAGCGGGAACAATGAGCAGTTCTTC. It is translated as CASTPGTSGNNEQFF.

This clonotype was recorded a few times. The chain uses TRBV6-1 and TRBJ1-6, with D maybe TRBD1 (5 bases). The V end was cut by 7 bases, the J end by 10 bases, with 23 bases between. CDR1 and CDR2 from the germline V gene are MNHNS and SASEGT. The CDR3 spans 16 residues. The CDR3 nucleotides are TGTGCCAGCAACGAGAGGGGTAATAAGGGTCGGTCACCCCTCCACTTT. This sequence encodes CASNERGNKGRSPLHF.

This rearrangement joins TRBV6-1 to TRBJ1-5; D gene uncertain. This CDR3 has 15 residues. Per the germline V gene, CDR1 is MNHNS and CDR2 is SASEGT. V gave up 5 bases and J gave up 1 base, with 12 bases separating them. The CDR3 here is CASSLPVRSNQPQHF. The CDR3 DNA sequence: TGTGCCAGCAGTCTACCAGTTCGGAGCAATCAGCCCCAGCATTTT.

The V gene is TRBV20-1, the J gene TRBJ1-2; TRBD1 might be the D (5 bases). Trimming stripped 0 bases from V and 7 bases from J, with 12 bases between. The CDR3 covers 13 residues. CDR1 is DFQATT, CDR2 SNEGSKA, per germline (reference sequence). The CDR3 DNA follows: TGCAGTGCTAGAGAAGAGGGGTATCCTGGCTACACCTTC. Translation gives CSAREEGYPGYTF.

In this sample, this clonotype turned up a few times. The chain is built from TRBV2 and TRBJ1-5; D unresolved. This CDR3 has 14 residues. Trimming removed 4 bases from V and 3 bases from J, with 10 bases in between. Per the germline V gene, CDR1 is SNHLY and CDR2 is FYNNEI. This CDR3 is CASSVGRNNQPQHF. CDR3 DNA sequence: TGTGCCAGCAGTGTTGGGAGGAACAATCAGCCCCAGCATTTT.

V is TRBV24-1 and J is TRBJ2-3, with 14 bases matching TRBD2. This CDR3 is 17 amino acids long. Trimming at V came to 3 bases and at J to 6 bases, leaving 7 bases not matched to a gene. Germline V gene data show CDR1 as KGHDR and CDR2 as SFDVKD. CDR3 region: CATSDARLAGGLDTQYF. DNA of the CDR3: TGTGCCACCAGTGATGCTCGACTAGCGGGGGGGCTGGATACGCAGTATTTT.

The V gene is TRBV7-6, the J gene TRBJ1-5, with D perhaps TRBD1 (5 bases). CDR3 length: 14 residues. Trimming took 3 bases from V and 5 from J, leaving 11 bases between them. The germline V gene encodes CDR1 SGHVS and CDR2 FNYEAQ. This CDR3 reads CASSLSQGYQPQHF. CDR3 bases: TGTGCCAGCAGCTTGTCCCAGGGTTATCAGCCCCAGCATTTT.

The chain couples TRBV5-1 to TRBJ1-1, with D possibly being TRBD1 (6 bases). Germline loops: CDR1 SGHRS, CDR2 YFSETQ. The germline V and J ends were trimmed by 3 bases and 4 bases, with 13 bases remaining between them. The CDR3 is made up of 14 amino acids. The CDR3 coding sequence is TGCGCCAGCAGCTATGGTGGGGGGCCCACTGAAGCTTTCTTT. It yields the protein CASSYGGGPTEAFF. The full variable domain, completed using reference TRBV5-1 and TRBJ1-1, is KAGVTQTPRYLIKTRGQQVTLSCSPISGHRSVSWYQQTPGQGLQFLFEYFSETQRNKGNFPGRFSGRQFSNSRSEMNVSTLELGDSALYLCASSYGGGPTEAFFGQGTRLTVV.

The V gene is TRBV24-1, the J gene TRBJ2-2; a possible D gene is TRBD1 (7 bases). This CDR3 contains 15 residues. CDR1 is KGHDR, CDR2 SFDVKD, per germline. Deletions cut 10 bases from V and 6 bases from J, with 20 bases between. Written as DNA, the CDR3 is TGTGCCACGGGGCGGGACAGTCGATTCCCCGGGGAGCTGTTTTTT. Translation: CATGRDSRFPGELFF.

The chain uses TRBV4-1 and TRBJ1-6; 7 bases align to TRBD1. Trimming cost V 6 bases and J 0 bases; bases outside gene matches: 8. The CDR3 runs 17 residues. Germline CDR1 reads MGHRA; CDR2 reads YSYEKL. CDR3: CASREVGQSSYNSPLHF. CDR3 nucleotides: TGCGCCAGCAGAGAAGTGGGACAGAGCTCCTATAATTCACCCCTCCACTTT.

The V call is TRBV12-3 or TRBV12-4, the J call TRBJ1-1; D remains unclear. V lost 3 bases to trimming and J lost 11 bases, with 16 bases between them. CDR3 size: 13 residues. The CDR3 loop is CASSFRVTAEAFF. The DNA for the CDR3 is TGTGCCAGCAGTTTTCGGGTTACCGCGGAGGCTTTCTTT.

The count of this clonotype is one. The gene calls are TRBV19 and TRBJ2-3; 16 bases line up with TRBD2. J gave up 1 base and V 6 bases, and 10 bases lay outside the gene matches. Germline V gene lookup returns CDR1 LNHDA and CDR2 SQIVND (reference sequence). This CDR3 region has 19 residues. CDR3 in amino acids: CASSLGLAGGRLGTDTQYF. The CDR3 DNA is TGTGCCAGTAGCCTGGGACTAGCGGGAGGGCGGCTCGGCACAGATACGCAGTATTTT.

This clonotype was seen more than once but under ten times. This rearrangement joins TRBV7-9 to TRBJ1-2, with D possibly being TRBD1 (5 bases). Between the trimmed V and J ends, which lost 1 base and 8 bases, there was a span of 11 bases. The germline V gene encodes CDR1 SEHNR and CDR2 FQNEAQ (reference sequence). The CDR3 length is 13 residues. CDR3 DNA sequence: TGTGCCAGCAGCTTAGAAGGGGAAAGCGGCTACACCTTC. This codes for CASSLEGESGYTF.

The chain combines TRBV2 with TRBJ2-3, with 14 bases matching TRBD2. There are 17 residues in the CDR3. Germline-derived CDR1 and CDR2 are SNHLY and FYNNEI. With 7 bases clipped from V and 3 bases from J, the junction kept 9 bases outside the gene matches. The CDR3 loop reads CASTPTRTSGGTDTQYF. DNA for the CDR3: TGTGCCAGCACCCCTACCCGGACTAGCGGGGGGACAGATACGCAGTATTTT.

The V gene is TRBV27, the J gene TRBJ1-6; D uncertain. V was shortened by 2 bases and J by 8 bases, with 7 bases between the two germline ends. Per the germline V gene, CDR1 is MNHEY and CDR2 is SMNVEV (reference sequence). CDR3 length equals 13 residues. In nucleotides, the CDR3 is TGTGCCAGCAGTTTAAACGGGGATTCACCCCTCCACTTT. Residues: CASSLNGDSPLHF.

The V call is TRBV4-1, the J call TRBJ2-7; D unresolved. The CDR3 length is 14 residues. Looked up from germline, CDR1 is MGHRA and CDR2 is YSYEKL. V lost 3 bases and J lost 0, with 9 bases in between. CDR3 region: CASSHPGFSYEQYF. DNA for the CDR3: TGCGCCAGCAGCCACCCAGGCTTCTCCTACGAGCAGTACTTC.

This clonotype occurred once. The gene calls are TRBV20-1 and TRBJ1-5; a weak D match, TRBD1 (6 bases). CDR1 and CDR2 from the germline V gene are DFQATT and SNEGSKA (reference sequence). The CDR3 length is 13 residues. V was trimmed by 7 bases and J by 2 bases, leaving 12 bases between them. The CDR3 DNA reads TGCAGTGTCAGGGGAACCGGCAATCAGCCCCAGCATTTT. This sequence encodes CSVRGTGNQPQHF.

The chain uses TRBV5-1 and TRBJ2-4; D possibly corresponds to TRBD1 (6 bases). V shed 2 bases and J shed 6 bases, with 18 bases lying between them. Germline V gene data show CDR1 as SGHRS and CDR2 as YFSETQ. The CDR3 is made up of 16 amino acids. CDR3 sequence (DNA): TGCGCCAGCAGCTTTCATGACAGGAGTTGGGGAAACATTCAGTACTTC. Amino acid sequence: CASSFHDRSWGNIQYF.

This sequence joins TRBV7-3 and TRBJ2-5; the D gene is possibly TRBD2 (5 bases). The CDR3 is made up of 13 amino acids. CDR1 and CDR2 from the germline V gene are SGHTA and FQGTGA. Trimming pared 4 bases from V and 5 bases from J, leaving 11 bases between. CDR3 sequence reads: CASSSGRGETQYF. In DNA, the CDR3 is TGTGCCAGCAGCTCGGGGAGAGGGGAGACCCAGTACTTC. Looking up the rest from reference TRBV7-3 and TRBJ2-5 gives the full variable domain: GAGVSQTPSNKVTEKGKYVELRCDPISGHTALYWYRQSLGQGPEFLIYFQGTGAADDSGLPNDRFFAVRPEGSVSTLKIQRTERGDSAVYLCASSSGRGETQYFGPGTRLLVL.

This clonotype was found a few times. The rearrangement joins TRBV27 to TRBJ1-5; D gene uncertain. Trimming took 4 bases from V and 8 from J, leaving 9 bases between them. The CDR3 covers 12 residues. Germline lookup yields CDR1 MNHEY and CDR2 SMNVEV (reference sequence). The CDR3 reads CASSSNGKPQHF. For the CDR3, the DNA is TGTGCCAGCAGTTCAAATGGCAAGCCCCAGCATTTT.

The V and J genes are TRBV24-1 and TRBJ1-2, with D hard to call. Germline values: CDR1 KGHDR, CDR2 SFDVKD. The CDR3 has 12 residues. V lost 10 bases and J lost 4, with 12 bases in between. The CDR3 protein is CATGMGTYGYTF. The CDR3 DNA is TGTGCCACTGGGATGGGAACCTATGGCTACACCTTC.

This clonotype has just a few counts. This chain links TRBV7-2 with TRBJ2-2, with 12 bases that match TRBD2. Germline V gene data show CDR1 as SGHTA and CDR2 as FQGNSA. The V gene end was trimmed by 4 bases and the J gene end by 1 base; junction bases not matched to a gene: 7. This CDR3 comprises 18 residues. In nucleotides, the CDR3 is TGTGCCAGCAGCTCACGCCCACTAGCGGGGGGGAACACCGGGGAGCTGTTTTTT. Its translation: CASSSRPLAGGNTGELFF.

This rearrangement joins TRBV6-2 or TRBV6-3 to TRBJ2-5; D is undetermined. The CDR3 length is 15 residues. The ends were cut back, 4 bases at V and 1 base at J, with 13 bases in the middle. The V gene's germline CDR1 is MNHEY and CDR2 SVGEGT. The CDR3, as DNA: TGTGCCAGCAGTTCCCCGACTGGCGGCCAAGAGACCCAGTACTTC. This sequence encodes CASSSPTGGQETQYF.

A single count supports this clonotype. The chain employs TRBV24-1 and TRBJ2-3; 7 bases align to TRBD2. The V gene end was trimmed by 2 bases and the J gene end by 1 base; junction bases not matched to a gene: 5. The CDR3 has 16 amino acids. Germline lookup yields CDR1 KGHDR and CDR2 SFDVKD. As DNA, the CDR3 is TGTGCCACCAGTGATTCCGTAGCGGGCGGCACAGATACGCAGTATTTT. Its translation: CATSDSVAGGTDTQYF.